This TCR beta chain was recorded in a study of vaccination effects on CD4 cells after COVID-19. Regarding this clone: As yet, its antigen is unknown.

Profiled with immunoSEQ multiplex PCR; TCRdb holds only in-frame clones, not every one. This table has fewer than 30,000 clones, about 80% appearing once. Antigen-specific CD4+ T cells were expanded (with viral peptide pools) by the ViraFEST assay ahead of sequencing. The culture ran for roughly ten days before CD4+ T cells were isolated. Each person got two doses of an mRNA SARS-CoV-2 vaccine, BNT162b2 or mRNA-1273. This CDR3 is 13 amino acids long. Trimming left V 2 bases short and J 2 bases short, with 4 bases between. Per the germline V gene, CDR1 is MNHNS and CDR2 is SASEGT. The clonotype originates from a human donor who received a COVID-19 vaccine. Some clones in this sample may be carry-over from other donors' samples. Here the sequenced sample was CD4+ T cells from PBMCs cultured with HCoV-NL63 spike peptides, taken after COVID-19 vaccination. The rearrangement joins TRBV6-1 to TRBJ1-3; unclear D gene. The CDR3 sequence is CASSETTGNTIYF. CDR3 nucleotide sequence: TGTGCCAGCAGTGAAACAACTGGAAACACCATATATTTT.